Following are 15 T cell receptor beta chains from one sample sequenced in a study of blood T cell repertoires in COVID-19. Clones were sequenced by immunoSEQ multiplex PCR, and TCRdb holds only the in-frame ones, with some missing. Of roughly 570,000 clones in the sample, approximately 88% were seen once. The sample taken for sequencing was peripheral blood. Receptors originate from a woman in her forties or fifties with COVID-19, enrolled during active disease.

This clone was observed once. The chain links TRBV2 to TRBJ2-7, with 7 bases aligning to TRBD1. Germline lookup yields CDR1 SNHLY and CDR2 FYNNEI. The CDR3 consists of 13 residues. After removal of 8 bases from V and 2 bases from J, the junction contained 6 bases not matched to a gene. The CDR3 DNA sequence: TGTGCCAGCGGAAGACAGGGTGCCTACGAGCAGTACTTC. Translation: CASGRQGAYEQYF.

This sequence joins TRBV4-1 and TRBJ2-5, with 11 bases matching TRBD1. The CDR3 sequence is 16 residues long. V was clipped by 1 base and J by 3 bases; unmatched bases: 4. Germline CDR1 MGHRA, CDR2 YSYEKL. CDR3 in DNA: TGCGCCAGCAGCCAAGCGGGGGGACAGGGGGAAGAGACCCAGTACTTC. As protein: CASSQAGGQGEETQYF.

This clone was seen a handful of times. CDR3 region: CASSPTWTGGYNSPLHF. CDR3 in DNA: TGTGCCAGCAGCCCTACATGGACAGGGGGGTATAATTCACCCCTCCACTTT. This chain joins TRBV7-6 and TRBJ1-6; 10 bases are shared with TRBD1. Germline loops: CDR1 SGHVS, CDR2 FNYEAQ. The trim removed 5 bases at V and 4 bases at J, leaving 8 bases unmatched. CDR3 length: 17 residues.

The chain is built from TRBV15 and TRBJ2-3, with D unresolved. V was trimmed by 0 bases and J by 0 bases, leaving 10 bases between them. The CDR3 extends over 16 amino acids. The V gene's germline CDR1 is LNHNV and CDR2 YYDKDF (reference sequence). For the CDR3, the DNA is TGTGCCACCAGCAGAGATCTAGACGTTAGCACAGATACGCAGTATTTT. Protein product: CATSRDLDVSTDTQYF.

This clone was seen a single time. The chain combines TRBV5-5 with TRBJ2-7; no firm D call. Deletions cut 2 bases from V and 3 bases from J, with 9 bases between. Per the germline V gene, CDR1 is SGHKS and CDR2 is YYEKEE (reference sequence). CDR3 length: 13 amino acids. Written as DNA, the CDR3 is TGTGCCAGCAGCTTCGGTCAAAGCTACGAGCAGTACTTC. Translated: CASSFGQSYEQYF. Looking up the rest from reference TRBV5-5 and TRBJ2-7 gives the full variable domain: DAGVTQSPTHLIKTRGQQVTLRCSPISGHKSVSWYQQVLGQGPQFIFQYYEKEERGRGNFPDRFSARQFPNYSSELNVNALLLGDSALYLCASSFGQSYEQYFGPGTRLTVT.

The gene calls are TRBV3-1 (or the pseudogene TRBV3-2) and TRBJ2-7, with TRBD1 as a possible D gene (6 bases). Germline V gives CDR1 LGHDT, CDR2 YNNKEL (reference sequence). The CDR3 runs to 16 residues. V lost 1 base and J lost 1, with 14 bases in between. The DNA for the CDR3 is TGTGCCAGCAGCCAAGCAGGGGCCGATGGGTCCTACGAGCAGTACTTC. It yields the protein CASSQAGADGSYEQYF.

The chain employs TRBV9 and TRBJ1-2; possibly TRBD1 for D (6 bases). This CDR3 has 12 amino acids. The germline V gene has CDR1 SGDLS and CDR2 YYNGEE. V was cut by 3 bases and J by 8 bases, with 11 bases left in between. The CDR3 here is CASSGSGTGYTF. In DNA form, the CDR3 reads TGTGCCAGCAGCGGGTCAGGGACAGGCTACACCTTC.

The chain carries TRBV9 and TRBJ1-1; TRBD1 aligns across 9 bases. CDR3 length: 17 amino acids. Germline values: CDR1 SGDLS, CDR2 YYNGEE. V shed 3 bases, J shed 0 bases, and the junction held 9 bases outside the gene matches. The CDR3 region is CASSATGGSPMNTEAFF. DNA of the CDR3: TGTGCCAGCAGCGCCACAGGGGGCTCTCCTATGAACACTGAAGCTTTCTTT.

The J gene is TRBJ1-6, the V gene TRBV5-8; D gene unclear. The length of the CDR3 is 15 residues. Looked up from germline, CDR1 is SGHTS and CDR2 is YDEGEE. V lost 2 bases and J lost 0, with 6 bases in between. The DNA of the CDR3 is TGTGCCAGCAGCTTAGGAGTCTCCTATAATTCACCCCTCCACTTT. Amino acid sequence: CASSLGVSYNSPLHF.

The chain employs TRBV11-2 and TRBJ2-2, with TRBD1 as a possible D gene (6 bases). Germline V gene lookup returns CDR1 SGHAT and CDR2 FQNNGV. This CDR3 contains 15 residues. Trimming left V 6 bases short and J 3 bases short, with 14 bases between. CDR3 DNA: TGTGCCAGCAGATCTCCGGGACACTACACCGGGGAGCTGTTTTTT. Translated, it gives CASRSPGHYTGELFF. The full variable domain, completed using reference TRBV11-2 and TRBJ2-2, is EAGVAQSPRYKIIEKRQSVAFWCNPISGHATLYWYQQILGQGPKLLIQFQNNGVVDDSQLPKDRFSAERLKGVDSTLKIQPAKLEDSAVYLCASRSPGHYTGELFFGEGSRLTVL.

This sequence joins TRBV25-1 and TRBJ1-2; a weak D match, TRBD1 (5 bases). The CDR3 contains 12 residues. Between the trimmed V and J ends, which lost 3 bases and 6 bases, there was a span of 8 bases. Germline CDR1 MGHDK, CDR2 SYGVNS. The DNA for the CDR3 is TGTGCCAGCAGTGATGACAGCCATGGCTACACCTTC. Amino acid sequence: CASSDDSHGYTF.

The J gene is TRBJ2-3, the V gene TRBV24-1, with a tentative D call TRBD1 (5 bases). The CDR3 consists of 14 residues. In germline, CDR1 is KGHDR, CDR2 SFDVKD. Deletions cut 6 bases from V and 3 bases from J, with 12 bases between. Written as DNA, the CDR3 is TGTGCCACCAGTCGTACAGGTTCGACAGATACGCAGTATTTT. Translating gives CATSRTGSTDTQYF.

The chain uses TRBV11-1 and TRBJ2-7, with TRBD1 identical over 8 bases. After removal of 4 bases from V and 3 bases from J, the junction contained 5 bases not matched to a gene. CDR3 size: 14 residues. In germline, CDR1 is SGHAT, CDR2 FQDESV (reference sequence). CDR3 sequence: CASSSGTGDYEQYF. DNA of the CDR3: TGTGCCAGCAGCTCCGGGACAGGAGACTACGAGCAGTACTTC.

The chain uses TRBV6-1 and TRBJ1-2, with D perhaps TRBD1 (5 bases). The CDR3 is 13 residues long. V shed 3 bases and J shed 3 bases, with 8 bases lying between them. Germline assignment: CDR1 MNHNS and CDR2 SASEGT. This CDR3 is CASSDRGYYGYTF. In nucleotides, the CDR3 is TGTGCCAGCAGTGATAGGGGCTACTATGGCTACACCTTC.

The chain carries TRBV9 and TRBJ2-7, with a possible D match to TRBD2 (7 bases). With 2 bases removed from V and 3 bases from J, the gap between germline ends came to 15 bases. The CDR3 runs 15 residues. The germline V gene has CDR1 SGDLS and CDR2 YYNGEE. The CDR3 coding sequence is TGTGCCAGCAGCGTCTCGGGGGGCCGACTCTACGAGCAGTACTTC. It is translated as CASSVSGGRLYEQYF.